This T cell receptor beta chain was sequenced during a study of blood T cell repertoires in COVID-19. About the study: The samples span acute and convalescent COVID-19 from the United States, Italy and Spain. Sources were T cells, B-cell-depleted T cells, or PBMCs; the material itself was cDNA or gDNA.

Authors' data handling: Scientists estimated how many nucleated cells there were by amplifying reference gene primers. Sequenced by immunoSEQ multiplex PCR; TCRdb stores in-frame clones only, minus some. V and J calls and clone size are as listed in that table; D and trimming were resolved from the DNA. This table has 250,000 or so clones, approximately 78% appearing once. What was sequenced was peripheral blood. The clonotype was recovered from a woman between 18 and 29 years old with acute or convalescent COVID-19.

This chain's CDR3 is CASSLGQNLYGYTF. The CDR3 DNA sequence: TGCGCCAGCAGCTTGGGACAGAACCTCTATGGCTACACCTTC. This rearrangement joins TRBV5-1 to TRBJ1-2; perhaps TRBD1 as D (5 bases). V shed 0 bases and J shed 4 bases, with 10 bases lying between them. The CDR3 length is 14 residues. CDR1 is SGHRS and CDR2 is YFSETQ in the germline V gene.